Included here is one TCR beta chain sequence, with context. What it binds is unknown. The CDR3 is 16 residues long. The V end was cut by 2 bases, the J end by 0 bases, with 12 bases between. CDR1 and CDR2 from the germline V gene are SGHRS and YFSETQ. Primers included in the PCR were 60 Vbeta and 13 Jbeta primers. This table comes from immunoSEQ multiplex PCR, and its TCRdb copy is limited to in-frame clones, with some not included. This sample carries 100,000 to 150,000 clones, approximately 81% of them seen once, and the ten largest clones take approximately 7.8%. The data were taken from a study of cytomegalovirus exposure and HLA in healthy donors. Across the study: One earlier analysis, a look at 150 million to 200 million T cells, found fewer than 140 million unique TCR beta sequences.

Study outcomes and limitations: A later analysis reportedly found that, within productive TCRs, an Asian-associated ancestry cluster had fewer N-insertions than the mean observed across the approximately 670 donors. The study had only CMV serostatus as immune exposure information.

The sequenced sample was PBMCs. V gene TRBV5-1 combines with J gene TRBJ1-5; D is uncertain. This sequence originates from a male donor in good health and CMV-seronegative. The chain's CDR3 is CASSFSGSYSNQPQHF. For the CDR3, the DNA is TGCGCCAGCAGCTTCTCGGGGTCCTATAGCAATCAGCCCCAGCATTTT.